This T cell receptor beta chain was captured by sequencing in a study of graft-versus-host responses after intestinal transplantation (dated by TCRdb to 2020 to 2023). As for the study more broadly: Multivisceral, liver-intestinal, or isolated intestinal transplants were received by the recipients. Alloreactive clones were identified by sequencing pre-transplant mixed lymphocyte reaction products and comparing them with unstimulated pre-transplant donor and recipient T cells. Rather than being sequenced by the commercial service, samples from three later patients were sequenced in-house on an Illumina MiSeq and processed with MiXCR. Every recipient was given anti-thymocyte globulin induction, followed by about three years of maintenance tacrolimus and steroids. A cohort of some 24 intestinal transplant recipients, including one retransplant, was enrolled, and a few patients lacking pretransplant specimens were excluded. Donor T cell macrochimerism was defined as a peak of at least 4% donor T cells among recipient peripheral blood mononuclear cells. After intestinal transplantation, graft-versus-host and host-versus-graft alloreactive T cell clones were followed in the graft, circulation and bone marrow using bulk TCR-beta CDR3 sequencing. Overall study outcomes, separate from this receptor: GvH clones were found in recipient bone marrow, and some of the GvH clones appeared earlier in ileal mucosa or blood, which is consistent with an intestinal mucosal origin. The relatively low number and heterogeneity of intestinal transplant patients limited the conclusions. In patients with donor T cell macrochimerism, the allografts had high GvH to HvG T cell clonal ratios. Early after transplant, peak levels of circulating GvH clones were found to be associated with declines in HvG clones.

Note on this clone: There is no known antigen for this receptor. Base qualities are not recorded, but no much larger clone differs from it by a single base.

V is trimmed back by 5 bases and J by 5 bases, and the junction contains 8 bases that no gene match accounts for. Including cysteine and phenylalanine, the CDR3 has 15 amino acids. CDR3 DNA only is kept here, 45 bases in frame from base 1. From the germline V gene (reference sequence), CDR1 is LNHDA and CDR2 is SQIVND. To prepare the library, the immunoSEQ multiplex PCR assay was applied. For most patients, genomic DNA was isolated with the Qiagen DNeasy Blood and Tissue Kit and sent frozen to Adaptive Biotechnologies for TCR sequencing. High-throughput TCR-beta CDR3 sequencing of genomic DNA from most patients was performed by Adaptive Biotechnologies. As for the original processing: TCR sequencing data were retrieved from Adaptive's ImmunoSEQ software for around 18 patients, whereas three other patients were processed with MiXCR and VDJtools. To correct CD4 versus CD8 sorting errors, any sequence found in both subsets at a frequency ratio below 5:1 was removed. CDR3 nucleotide sequences shared by donor and recipient were removed because the origin of these sequences could not be assigned. Alloreactive clones required at least 2-fold expansion over unstimulated cells and minimum CFSE-low frequency of 0.002% (template counts) or 0.001% (read counts). Clones detected in sequenced pre-transplant spleen, lymph node, or MLR CFSE-low populations of the donor or recipient were defined as mappable. The cumulative frequency of alloreactive clones was calculated as a percentage of all sequences, weighted by copy number. Held by TCRdb, this immuneACCESS table contains in-frame sequences only and omits some clones. Under half of the omission traces to an unresolved V gene where checked; the cause of the rest is unknown. That table is the source of V, J and clone size, and D and trimming were worked out from the DNA. The sample includes some 82,000 clones, with 87% observed a single time. Clones ranked in the top ten supply under 9.5% of the sample.

Interpreted using the paper, the time point label stands for: cells obtained before transplantation from donor or recipient. CD3+CD4+ and CD3+CD8+ populations were FACS-sorted from unstimulated pre-transplant donor and recipient cells taken from spleen or lymph nodes. The sequence derives from a human donor who was the organ donor for an intestinal transplant. The rearranged chain carries TRBV19 and TRBJ2-1, with 8 bases in between that match TRBD1. Sequences were derived from unstimulated CD8+ T cells sorted from spleen or lymph node cells, sampled before transplant. The CDR3 region has the sequence CASSSWLDRDNEQFF. The DNA is as follows: TGTGCCAGTAGTTCCTGGCTGGACAGGGACAATGAGCAGTTCTTC.